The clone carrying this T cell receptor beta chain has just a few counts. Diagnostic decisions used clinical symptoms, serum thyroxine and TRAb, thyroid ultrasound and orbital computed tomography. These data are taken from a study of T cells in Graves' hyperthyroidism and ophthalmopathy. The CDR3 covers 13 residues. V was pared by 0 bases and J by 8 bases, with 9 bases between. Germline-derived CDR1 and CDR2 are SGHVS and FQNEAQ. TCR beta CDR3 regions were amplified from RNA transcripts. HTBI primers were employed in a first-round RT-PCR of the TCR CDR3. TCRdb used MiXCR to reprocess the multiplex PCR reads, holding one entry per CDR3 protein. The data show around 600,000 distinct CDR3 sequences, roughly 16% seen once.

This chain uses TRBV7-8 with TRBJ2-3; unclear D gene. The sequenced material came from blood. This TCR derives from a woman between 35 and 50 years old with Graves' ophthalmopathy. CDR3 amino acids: CASSLASITTQYF. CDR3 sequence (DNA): TGTGCCAGCAGCTTAGCGAGTATCACTACGCAGTATTTT.